The T cell receptor beta chain under discussion was sequenced for a study of T cell changes during pregnancy in multiple sclerosis. V lost 1 base and J lost 4; bases outside the gene matches: 4. The CDR3 runs to 16 residues. Germline CDR1 reads SGHNT; CDR2 reads YENEEA. Only in-frame clones appear in the TCRdb table, and some are missing; sequencing was by immunoSEQ multiplex PCR. The sample lists more than 65,000 clones, approximately 93% occurring once. The sequence was collected from a female donor with multiple sclerosis, enrolled in a pregnancy study. The chain has TRBV11-3 and TRBJ2-3; 11 bases map to TRBD1. The sample here was peripheral blood, taken in the first trimester of pregnancy. The CDR3 DNA follows: TGTGCCAGCAGCTTAGTGGGGACAGGGGGTCCAGATACGCAGTATTTT. Translation gives CASSLVGTGGPDTQYF.